These 15 T cell receptor beta chains share one sample of origin, sequenced in a study of cytomegalovirus exposure and HLA in healthy donors. Primers: 60 Vbeta forward and 13 Jbeta reverse. Method: immunoSEQ multiplex PCR; TCRdb's copy keeps in-frame clones and lacks some. Among 310,000 or so clones listed, around 90% were seen once. Material: PBMCs. These receptors all stem from a woman in her late teens or twenties in good health and CMV-seronegative.

V usage is TRBV19 and J usage is TRBJ2-1; a possible D gene is TRBD1 (6 bases). V lost 5 bases to trimming and J lost 4 bases, with 12 bases between them. Germline CDR1 is LNHDA and CDR2 is SQIVND (reference sequence). The CDR3 consists of 14 residues. The CDR3 reads CASSPTGSYNEQFF. In DNA, the CDR3 is TGTGCCAGTAGTCCCACAGGGTCTTACAATGAGCAGTTCTTC.

V and J are TRBV10-3 and TRBJ1-5; D gene uncertain. The germline CDR1 and CDR2 sequences are ENHRY and SYGVKD. The CDR3 loop spans 14 amino acids. Trimming cost V 10 bases and J 4 bases, with 17 bases left between them. The CDR3 spells CATRPDEGNQPQHF. The CDR3 coding sequence is TGTGCCACCAGGCCGGACGAGGGAAATCAGCCCCAGCATTTT.

The gene calls are TRBV10-3 and TRBJ1-2, with D tentatively TRBD1 (6 bases). V was clipped by 10 bases and J by 4 bases, with 16 bases between them. This CDR3 spans 13 amino acids. CDR1 ENHRY and CDR2 SYGVKD come from the germline V gene. In DNA, the CDR3 is TGTGCCACCCTCTCAGGGGAGGGCTATGGCTACACCTTC. It specifies CATLSGEGYGYTF.

This chain uses TRBV7-9 with TRBJ1-4, with D possibly matching TRBD1 (5 bases). The V gene's germline CDR1 is SEHNR and CDR2 FQNEAQ (reference sequence). The CDR3 is made up of 15 amino acids. The ends were cut back, 6 bases at V and 5 bases at J, with 16 bases in the middle. CDR3 nucleotides: TGTGCCAGCAGTCGACCTGCGGGGGGAAATGAAAAACTGTTTTTT. Translation: CASSRPAGGNEKLFF.

This clone was detected only once. The chain has TRBV13 and TRBJ2-1; 14 positions agree with TRBD2. The CDR3 is made up of 15 amino acids. Germline lookup yields CDR1 PRHDT and CDR2 FYEKMQ (reference sequence). V lost 3 bases, J lost 7 bases, and 2 bases stayed unmatched. The CDR3 DNA is TGTGCCAGCAGCTTCGGGACTAGCGGGGGAAATGAGCAGTTCTTC. Amino acids: CASSFGTSGGNEQFF.

As DNA, the CDR3 is TGTGCCAGCGCAGGGTCTGGAAACACCATATATTTT. Translating gives CASAGSGNTIYF. The V call is TRBV19, the J call TRBJ1-3, with D tentatively TRBD1 (5 bases). The CDR3 covers 12 residues. The V and J ends lost 9 bases and 1 base respectively, with 7 bases between them. The germline V gene has CDR1 LNHDA and CDR2 SQIVND (reference sequence).

On this clone: This CDR3 is also generated by other DNA sequences in the sample. The V call is TRBV7-3, the J call TRBJ1-1; tentative D call: TRBD1 (5 bases). CDR1 is SGHTA and CDR2 is FQGTGA in the germline V gene. V was clipped by 4 bases and J by 11 bases, with 17 bases between them. The length of the CDR3 is 13 residues. The CDR3 region has the DNA TGTGCCAGCAGCTATGGGACGGACTATGAGGCTTTCTTT. It encodes CASSYGTDYEAFF.

This chain links TRBV5-5 with TRBJ1-6; the D gene is possibly TRBD1 (5 bases). The germline CDR1 and CDR2 sequences are SGHKS and YYEKEE (reference sequence). The V end was cut by 4 bases, the J end by 6 bases, with 14 bases between. The CDR3 spans 15 residues. DNA of the CDR3: TGTGCCAGCAGCCCGGGGGGGGGTGGTAATTCACCCCTCCACTTT. Its protein product is CASSPGGGGNSPLHF.

This clone is a singleton in its sample. The rearrangement joins TRBV19 to TRBJ2-2; the match to TRBD1 covers 7 bases. Germline lookup yields CDR1 LNHDA and CDR2 SQIVND (reference sequence). Trimming removed 8 bases from V and 2 bases from J; junction bases left unmatched: 11. This CDR3 is 16 amino acids long. The CDR3 sequence: CASYPSTGTNTGELFF. CDR3 nucleotide sequence: TGTGCCAGTTACCCCTCGACAGGGACCAACACCGGGGAGCTGTTTTTT.

The chain couples TRBV13 to TRBJ1-1; D might be TRBD1 (6 bases). The CDR3 is made up of 16 amino acids. CDR1 is PRHDT and CDR2 is FYEKMQ in the germline V gene (reference sequence). Deletions cut 5 bases from V and 0 bases from J, with 16 bases between. The CDR3 spells CASSPPAGTLNTEAFF. DNA for the CDR3: TGTGCCAGCAGCCCTCCAGCCGGGACACTGAACACTGAAGCTTTCTTT. The full variable domain, rest sourced from reference TRBV13 and TRBJ1-1, is AAGVIQSPRHLIKEKRETATLKCYPIPRHDTVYWYQQGPGQDPQFLISFYEKMQSDKGSIPDRFSAQQFSDYHSELNMSSLELGDSALYFCASSPPAGTLNTEAFFGQGTRLTVV.

The chain employs TRBV11-3 and TRBJ1-2; D remains unclear. The CDR3 has 14 amino acids. Trimming stripped 7 bases from V and 3 bases from J, with 15 bases between. Germline CDR1 SGHNT, CDR2 YENEEA. Here the CDR3 reads CASTQGLSYYGYTF. The CDR3 nucleotides read TGTGCCAGCACCCAAGGACTGAGCTACTATGGCTACACCTTC.

V usage is TRBV30 and J usage is TRBJ2-7; 12 bases match TRBD1. CDR1 is GTSNPN and CDR2 is SVGIG in the germline V gene (reference sequence). The CDR3 consists of 14 residues. J lost 4 bases, V lost 0 bases, and 1 base had no gene match. The CDR3 region has the DNA TGTGCCTGGAGTGTGGGACAGGGGGCATACGAGCAGTACTTC. Encoded protein: CAWSVGQGAYEQYF. Based on the CDR3 plus reference TRBV30 and TRBJ2-7, the full variable domain is SQTIHQWPATLVQPVGSPLSLECTVEGTSNPNLYWYRQAAGRGLQLLFYSVGIGQISSEVPQNLSASRPQDRQFILSSKKLLLSDSGFYLCAWSVGQGAYEQYFGPGTRLTVT.

The chain carries TRBV6-1 and TRBJ1-2; 8 bases agree with TRBD1. Germline CDR1 reads MNHNS; CDR2 reads SASEGT. The CDR3 consists of 12 residues. Losses at the gene ends were 10 bases for V and 1 base for J; bases not matched to a gene: 2. Here the CDR3 reads CATGQGNYGYTF. The CDR3 DNA is TGTGCCACAGGACAGGGTAACTATGGCTACACCTTC.

CDR3: CASSPLALPQETQYF. As DNA, the CDR3 is TGTGCCAGCTCACCACTAGCGTTGCCGCAAGAGACCCAGTACTTC. J is TRBJ2-5 and V is TRBV18, with D possibly TRBD2 on 5 matching bases. V was cut by 1 base and J by 2 bases, with 11 bases left in between. CDR3 length: 15 amino acids. CDR1 is KGHSH, CDR2 LQKENI, per germline. Full variable domain (rest looked up from reference TRBV18 and TRBJ2-5): NAGVMQNPRHLVRRRGQEARLRCSPMKGHSHVYWYRQLPEEGLKFMVYLQKENIIDESGMPKERFSAEFPKEGPSILRIQQVVRGDSAAYFCASSPLALPQETQYFGPGTRLLVL.

This chain uses TRBV5-1 with TRBJ1-5, with TRBD1 identical over 7 bases. The CDR3 is 17 residues long. Looked up from germline, CDR1 is SGHRS and CDR2 is YFSETQ. Germline trimming cut 9 bases from V and 0 bases from J; bases unmatched to any gene: 15. The CDR3 reads CATRTGSNEYSNQPQHF. The CDR3 DNA reads as TGCGCCACTCGGACAGGATCTAACGAATATAGCAATCAGCCCCAGCATTTT. Based on the CDR3 plus reference TRBV5-1 and TRBJ1-5, the full variable domain is KAGVTQTPRYLIKTRGQQVTLSCSPISGHRSVSWYQQTPGQGLQFLFEYFSETQRNKGNFPGRFSGRQFSNSRSEMNVSTLELGDSALYLCATRTGSNEYSNQPQHFGDGTRLSIL.